This T cell receptor (beta chain) was sequenced during a study of blood T cell repertoires in COVID-19. Study background: The origin of the acute and convalescent COVID-19 samples was the United States, Italy and Spain. T cells, B-cell-depleted T cells, or PBMCs provided the cDNA or gDNA that served as material.

V was trimmed by 3 bases and J by 4 bases, leaving 12 bases between them. The CDR3 is 14 residues long. The germline V gene encodes CDR1 SGHNT and CDR2 YENEEA. This clone has only one observation. How the authors handled the data: Researchers report that nucleated cell counts were estimated from reference gene primer amplification. TCRdb's table, derived via immunoSEQ multiplex PCR, lists solely in-frame clones and lacks some. V, J and clone size were drawn from that table, and D and trimming were deduced from the DNA. The sample records more than 80,000 clones, roughly 84% being singletons. Sequences were obtained from peripheral blood. The chain couples TRBV11-3 to TRBJ2-5, with D possibly matching TRBD2 (7 bases). The receptor was isolated from a woman of 80 years or more with active or convalescent COVID-19. Written as DNA, the CDR3 is TGTGCCAGCAGCTTGGGGGGGCAGGGAGAGACCCAGTACTTC. This sequence encodes CASSLGGQGETQYF.